The next 24 T cell receptor beta chains were all read from a single sample in a study of blood T cells in healthy people across ages. A sample-barcoded 5' primer and a J-beta primer mix were used in a second PCR of roughly 6 to 11 cycles. TCRdb re-derived calls from the 5' RACE reads in MiXCR, one entry per CDR3 protein. This sample has approximately 900,000 distinct CDR3 sequences, with approximately 32% found just once. Separately, the same data were catalogued under a study of T cells of mothers and their children.

Sequencing was carried out using blood. The receptors originated from a woman in her forties in good health.

The V call is TRBV7-9, the J call TRBJ2-2; D uncertain. The CDR3 is made up of 16 amino acids. V was cut by 2 bases and J by 0 bases, with 10 bases left in between. From germline, CDR1 is SEHNR and CDR2 FQNEAQ (reference sequence). The CDR3 DNA reads as TGTGCCAGCAGCTTATTTGGCAGTACGAACACCGGGGAGCTGTTTTTT. Amino acids: CASSLFGSTNTGELFF. Using reference TRBV7-9 and TRBJ2-2 for the parts outside the CDR3, the full variable domain is DTGVSQNPRHKITKRGQNVTFRCDPISEHNRLYWYRQTLGQGPEFLTYFQNEAQLEKSRLLSDRFSAERPKGSFSTLEIQRTEQGDSAMYLCASSLFGSTNTGELFFGEGSRLTVL.

This clonotype has a count of ten or more. V usage is TRBV7-2 and J usage is TRBJ2-1; 10 nucleotides align to TRBD1. Trimming at V came to 6 bases and at J to 5 bases, leaving 10 bases not matched to a gene. This CDR3 is 16 amino acids long. The germline CDR1 and CDR2 sequences are SGHTA and FQGNSA. CDR3 protein: CASRRQGARGNNEQFF. The CDR3 bases are TGTGCCAGCAGGCGACAGGGGGCACGCGGGAACAATGAGCAGTTCTTC.

DNA for the CDR3: TGTGCCAGCAGCTCCCGGTCCGGGGCTCTCTACGAGCAGTACTTC. As protein: CASSSRSGALYEQYF. The chain couples TRBV11-1 to TRBJ2-7; either TRBD1 or TRBD2 may fit D (5 bases each). CDR3 length: 15 residues. From germline, CDR1 is SGHAT and CDR2 FQDESV (reference sequence). V gave up 4 bases and J gave up 3 bases, with 16 bases separating them. Together with reference TRBV11-1 and TRBJ2-7, the CDR3 gives the full variable domain: EAEVAQSPRYKITEKSQAVAFWCDPISGHATLYWYRQILGQGPELLVQFQDESVVDDSQLPKDRFSAERLKGVDSTLKIQPAELGDSAMYLCASSSRSGALYEQYFGPGTRLTVT.

Ten or more counts support this clonotype. This chain links TRBV12-3 or TRBV12-4 with TRBJ2-7, with D possibly TRBD1 on 6 matching bases. This CDR3 is built from 15 residues. The V end was cut by 5 bases, the J end by 2 bases, with 16 bases between. The CDR3 loop reads CASSPSPTGAYEQYF. The CDR3 DNA reads TGTGCCAGCAGTCCAAGCCCGACAGGTGCCTACGAGCAGTACTTC.

The genes are TRBV11-2 and TRBJ2-5, with 8 positions matching TRBD1. There are 14 residues in the CDR3. The V and J ends lost 6 bases and 5 bases, in that order; junction bases with no gene match: 8. Germline lookup yields CDR1 SGHAT and CDR2 FQNNGV. The CDR3 DNA is TGTGCCAGCAGGCCGGACAGGGTAGTTGAGACCCAGTACTTC. As protein: CASRPDRVVETQYF. The full variable domain, with the rest looked up from reference TRBV11-2 and TRBJ2-5, is EAGVAQSPRYKIIEKRQSVAFWCNPISGHATLYWYQQILGQGPKLLIQFQNNGVVDDSQLPKDRFSAERLKGVDSTLKIQPAKLEDSAVYLCASRPDRVVETQYFGPGTRLLVL.

This clonotype was found a few times. The J gene is TRBJ1-1, the V gene TRBV6-5, with D possibly matching TRBD1 (5 bases). CDR1 is MNHEY and CDR2 is SVGAGI in the germline V gene. The CDR3 is 15 amino acids. Trimming took 0 bases from V and 4 from J, leaving 12 bases between them. This CDR3 reads CASSYSGQGGTEAFF. The CDR3, as DNA: TGTGCCAGCAGTTACTCGGGCCAGGGTGGCACTGAAGCTTTCTTT.

This clonotype was recorded many times. CDR3 in amino acids: CSARVEGYYGYTF. In DNA form, the CDR3 reads TGCAGTGCTAGAGTCGAAGGGTACTATGGCTACACCTTC. The rearrangement links TRBV20-1 to TRBJ1-2; D uncertain. Germline-derived CDR1 and CDR2 are DFQATT and SNEGSKA (reference sequence). The V gene lost 1 base and the J gene lost 3 bases, with 9 bases spanning the gap. The CDR3 is 13 residues long.

This clonotype was detected many times. V and J are TRBV5-1 and TRBJ2-5; no clear D. The length of the CDR3 is 15 residues. From germline, CDR1 is SGHRS and CDR2 YFSETQ. V gave up 2 bases and J gave up 3 bases, with 14 bases separating them. CDR3 sequence: CASSLGNYGKETQYF. CDR3 bases: TGCGCCAGCAGCTTAGGCAACTATGGAAAAGAGACCCAGTACTTC.

A few counts support this clonotype. V is TRBV18 and J is TRBJ2-7; D is possibly TRBD2 (6 bases). From germline, CDR1 is KGHSH and CDR2 LQKENI. This CDR3 spans 16 amino acids. Trimming stripped 6 bases from V and 3 bases from J, with 21 bases between. In nucleotides, the CDR3 is TGTGCCAGCTCCCTCGGCTCGCGGGGCCTCTTCTACGAGCAGTACTTC. Residues: CASSLGSRGLFYEQYF.

This clonotype has only a few counts. CDR3 amino acids: CASGNPGTGGHGYTF. CDR3 coding DNA: TGTGCCAGCGGCAACCCCGGGACAGGGGGACATGGCTACACCTTC. The chain recombines TRBV7-3 with TRBJ1-2, with 11 bases identical to TRBD1. This CDR3 region has 15 residues. Germline V gives CDR1 SGHTA, CDR2 FQGTGA. With V trimmed by 8 bases and J by 6 bases, 11 bases remained unmatched.

This clonotype appeared a few times. The chain employs TRBV20-1 and TRBJ1-4, with TRBD1 matching over 8 bases. CDR1 and CDR2 (germline): DFQATT, SNEGSKA (reference sequence). The CDR3 consists of 15 residues. V dropped 6 bases and J dropped 4; count of bases not matched to a gene: 10. The CDR3 reads CSAIPRQGINEKLFF. Written as DNA, the CDR3 is TGCAGTGCCATACCCCGACAGGGGATTAATGAAAAACTGTTTTTT.

The sample holds many counts of this clonotype. The genes are TRBV3-1 and TRBJ2-7; maybe TRBD1 (6 bases). Per germline, CDR1 LGHDT and CDR2 YNNKEL (reference sequence). This CDR3 contains 14 residues. V lost 3 bases, J lost 4 bases, and 13 bases lay in between. The DNA for the CDR3 is TGTGCCAGCAGCCACCAATCAGGGGTGTACGAGCAGTACTTC. It yields the protein CASSHQSGVYEQYF.

For this clonotype: At one end, the junction sequence differs from germline, possibly due to a read error. V usage is TRBV20-1 and J usage is TRBJ2-7; 8 bases fit TRBD1. The length of the CDR3 is 15 residues. Germline CDR1 DFQATT, CDR2 SNEGSKA (reference sequence). In DNA, the CDR3 is TGCAGTGCTGGAGATGTGACAGGGGTTTCCTACGAGCAGTACTTC. This codes for CSAGDVTGVSYEQYF.

This clonotype was detected only a few times. The genes are TRBV24-1 and TRBJ1-1; D not certain. Germline V gives CDR1 KGHDR, CDR2 SFDVKD. The ends were cut back, 1 base at V and 3 bases at J, with 5 bases in the middle. This CDR3 is 13 amino acids long. DNA of the CDR3: TGTGCCACCAGTGATTTTAGAGACACTGAAGCTTTCTTT. Its protein product is CATSDFRDTEAFF.

On this clonotype itself: The junction differs from germline at one of its ends, possibly a read error. The V gene is TRBV27, the J gene TRBJ2-5; the D gene is possibly TRBD2 (7 bases). This CDR3 spans 14 amino acids. Per the germline V gene, CDR1 is MNHEY and CDR2 is SMNVEV (reference sequence). CDR3 amino acids: CTSNTGRGQVTRYF. The DNA for the CDR3 is TGTACCAGCAATACGGGGCGGGGGCAAGTGACCCGGTACTTC.

This clonotype has a count of ten or more. The genes are TRBV28 and TRBJ1-2; D unclear. The germline V gene has CDR1 MDHEN and CDR2 SYDVKM. V dropped 5 bases and J dropped 0 bases, with 13 bases sitting between them. The CDR3 length is 15 residues. CDR3 DNA sequence: TGTGCCAGCAGTCCTCGGATGGGGACTAACTATGGCTACACCTTC. This gives the protein CASSPRMGTNYGYTF.

In this sample, this clonotype turned up once. The chain links TRBV2 to TRBJ2-1; 9 bases line up with TRBD1. From germline, CDR1 is SNHLY and CDR2 FYNNEI. The CDR3 has 21 amino acids. J gave up 7 bases and V 3 bases, and 25 bases lay outside the gene matches. The CDR3 spells CASSEGLGGTGSPSGRNEQFF. The CDR3 DNA sequence: TGTGCCAGCAGTGAGGGCCTTGGAGGGACAGGGAGTCCCTCAGGGCGGAATGAGCAGTTCTTC.

This clonotype turned up a few times. The chain uses TRBV27 and TRBJ2-1, with 9 positions matching TRBD2. The ends lost 4 bases at V and 7 bases at J; junction bases unmatched: 14. The CDR3 loop spans 17 amino acids. Looked up from germline, CDR1 is MNHEY and CDR2 is SMNVEV (reference sequence). CDR3 DNA: TGTGCCAGCAGTTCAAGATCGGTGGTAGCGGGGGTAAATGAGCAGTTCTTC. Encoded protein: CASSSRSVVAGVNEQFF.

This clonotype was counted only a few times. V is TRBV24-1 and J is TRBJ2-1; D is unresolved. Germline CDR1 and CDR2: KGHDR and SFDVKD. Trimming removed 5 bases at V and 0 bases at J, with 7 bases between. CDR3 length equals 14 residues. The CDR3 protein is CATSGISSYNEQFF. Written as DNA, the CDR3 is TGTGCCACCAGTGGAATTAGCTCCTACAATGAGCAGTTCTTC.

This clonotype was counted ten times or more. This chain uses TRBV12-3 or TRBV12-4 with TRBJ2-5, with TRBD1 matching 10 bases. The V and J ends lost 5 bases and 5 bases, in that order; junction bases with no gene match: 8. The CDR3 runs to 15 residues. CDR3 nucleotide sequence: TGTGCCAGCAGTCCCAGGGACAGGGGATGGGAGACCCAGTACTTC. Translated: CASSPRDRGWETQYF.

This clonotype came up a few times. J is TRBJ1-2 and V is TRBV20-1; TRBD1 agrees at 7 bases. The trim removed 5 bases at V and 1 base at J, leaving 4 bases unmatched. Germline V gene data show CDR1 as DFQATT and CDR2 as SNEGSKA (reference sequence). The CDR3 loop spans 13 amino acids. The CDR3 bases are TGCAGTGCTGGGACAGTAGTTAACTATGGCTACACCTTC. Residues: CSAGTVVNYGYTF.

There are a few counts of this clonotype. V gene TRBV28 combines with J gene TRBJ2-3, with D possibly being TRBD1 or TRBD2 (5 bases each). The CDR3 consists of 16 residues. Germline-derived CDR1 and CDR2 are MDHEN and SYDVKM. V lost 5 bases, J lost 4 bases, and 19 bases lay in between. CDR3 nucleotides: TGTGCCAGCAGTGGTACTTTGGGGGTGGGCGCAGATACGCAGTATTTT. Encoded protein: CASSGTLGVGADTQYF.

This clonotype was seen many times. The CDR3 region is CASSYQRRSSGANVLTF. The CDR3 DNA reads as TGTGCCAGCAGTTACCAGCGACGGAGCTCTGGGGCCAACGTCCTGACTTTC. The gene calls are TRBV6-5 and TRBJ2-6; no reliable D call. The CDR3 loop spans 17 amino acids. The germline V gene encodes CDR1 MNHEY and CDR2 SVGAGI. Deletions cut 2 bases from V and 0 bases from J, with 11 bases between.

This clonotype was seen repeatedly, ten times or more. This chain uses TRBV15 with TRBJ1-6; D is perhaps TRBD1 (5 bases). CDR3 length equals 14 residues. Germline loops: CDR1 LNHNV, CDR2 YYDKDF (reference sequence). Between the trimmed V and J ends, which lost 9 bases and 5 bases, there was a span of 14 bases. The CDR3 nucleotides are TGTGCCACTCGGGGCGGAACCCATAATTCACCCCTCCACTTT. This gives the protein CATRGGTHNSPLHF.